These 24 T cell receptor beta chains came from one sample sequenced in a study of shared clonotypes between healthy human individuals. TCRdb's copy holds only in-frame clones and misses some; the assay was immunoSEQ multiplex PCR. The sample yields around 370,000 clones, 96% seen once. Sequenced: memory CD8+ T cells sorted from blood. Described subset: CD45RO+ cells pooled with CCR7-negative TemRA cells. The receptor set was obtained from a man aged 25-45 years in good health.

This chain uses TRBV25-1 with TRBJ2-1, with 7 bases fitting TRBD1. The CDR3 length is 17 residues. Germline trimming cut 5 bases from V and 6 bases from J; bases unmatched to any gene: 16. The germline gives CDR1 MGHDK, CDR2 SYGVNS. CDR3 DNA sequence: TGTGCCAGCAGTATCTACAGGGGTGGTCTCGGCATCAATGAGCAGTTCTTC. This translates into CASSIYRGGLGINEQFF.

J is TRBJ1-1 and V is TRBV5-8, with 10 positions matching TRBD1. The CDR3 is 16 residues long. V dropped 3 bases and J dropped 1; count of bases not matched to a gene: 6. Per germline, CDR1 SGHTS and CDR2 YDEGEE. CDR3 in amino acids: CASSWAGQGQNTEAFF. The CDR3 nucleotides read TGTGCCAGCAGCTGGGCGGGACAGGGGCAGAACACTGAAGCTTTCTTT.

This chain links TRBV2 with TRBJ2-3; 12 bases agree with TRBD2. Germline V gives CDR1 SNHLY, CDR2 FYNNEI. Trimming cost V 11 bases and J 4 bases; bases outside gene matches: 7. This CDR3 region has 14 residues. CDR3 loop: CAGRLAGAPDTQYF. In nucleotides, the CDR3 is TGTGCCGGTAGACTAGCGGGAGCTCCAGATACGCAGTATTTT.

The V and J genes are TRBV7-2 and TRBJ1-1; a possible D gene is TRBD1 (6 bases). Trimming cost V 1 base and J 3 bases, with 21 bases left between them. This CDR3 has 18 residues. CDR1 is SGHTA and CDR2 is FQGNSA in the germline V gene. The DNA for the CDR3 is TGTGCCAGCAGCTTAGTGTGGCAGGGGATCCGAGGGGACACTGAAGCTTTCTTT. This codes for CASSLVWQGIRGDTEAFF.

The sample holds one count of this clone. The gene calls are TRBV4-2 and TRBJ2-2; TRBD2 matches at 10 bases. V shed 5 bases, J shed 3 bases, and the junction held 6 bases outside the gene matches. CDR3 length equals 16 residues. The germline gives CDR1 LGHNA, CDR2 YNFKEQ. The CDR3 is CASSTLAGVDTGELFF. For the CDR3, the DNA is TGTGCCAGCAGCACCCTAGCGGGAGTAGACACCGGGGAGCTGTTTTTT.

The chain has TRBV4-1 and TRBJ1-1; 7 nucleotides agree with TRBD1. CDR3 size: 13 residues. Germline V gene data show CDR1 as MGHRA and CDR2 as YSYEKL. V trimming: 1 base; J trimming: 4 bases; junction bases outside the gene matches: 0. The CDR3 DNA reads TGCGCCAGCAGCCAAGGACAGGGCACTGAAGCTTTCTTT. Amino acids: CASSQGQGTEAFF.

Points on this clone: Other DNA variants within this sample encode the same CDR3. The CDR3 loop is CASRGAEAFF. The CDR3, as DNA: TGTGCCAGCAGGGGAGCTGAAGCTTTCTTT. This rearrangement joins TRBV6-1 to TRBJ1-1; no firm D call. The CDR3 is 10 amino acids. Germline V gene lookup returns CDR1 MNHNS and CDR2 SASEGT. V lost 6 bases to trimming and J lost 6 bases, with 5 bases between them.

The CDR3 DNA is TGCGCCAGCAGCCCCCGGACAGGGGGCATGAACACTGAAGCTTTCTTT. It specifies CASSPRTGGMNTEAFF. The rearrangement links TRBV5-1 to TRBJ1-1; 11 bases agree with TRBD1. The CDR3 totals 16 residues. Germline loops: CDR1 SGHRS, CDR2 YFSETQ. J lost 0 bases, V lost 4 bases, and 5 bases had no gene match.

The chain combines TRBV7-9 with TRBJ2-1; D may match TRBD1 or TRBD2 (5 bases each). V was clipped by 8 bases and J by 0 bases, with 8 bases between them. CDR3 length: 13 residues. CDR1 is SEHNR and CDR2 is FQNEAQ in the germline V gene (reference sequence). CDR3 DNA sequence: TGTGCCAGCCGAGGGACCTCCTACAATGAGCAGTTCTTC. Amino acid sequence: CASRGTSYNEQFF.

About this clone itself: This sample includes further DNA sequences coding for the same CDR3. This rearrangement joins TRBV18 to TRBJ2-7; 10 bases align to TRBD2. CDR3 length equals 14 residues. Germline V lookup: CDR1 KGHSH, CDR2 LQKENI. The J segment lost 3 bases and the V segment lost 3 bases, leaving 2 bases of the junction unmatched. The CDR3 sequence is CASSPASGSYEQYF. As DNA, the CDR3 is TGTGCCAGCTCACCGGCTAGCGGGAGCTACGAGCAGTACTTC.

This rearrangement joins TRBV6-5 to TRBJ2-1; tentative D call: TRBD2 (5 bases). Trimming removed 7 bases from V and 7 bases from J, with 8 bases in between. The CDR3 spans 11 residues. Germline loops: CDR1 MNHEY, CDR2 SVGAGI. For the CDR3, the DNA is TGTGCCAGCAAACGGGGAAATGAGCAGTTCTTC. Amino acid sequence: CASKRGNEQFF.

With regard to this clone: In the same sample, other DNA sequences code for this CDR3. The chain joins TRBV7-2 to TRBJ2-1; D gene ambiguous. Per the germline V gene, CDR1 is SGHTA and CDR2 is FQGNSA. The length of the CDR3 is 13 residues. V was trimmed by 0 bases and J by 4 bases, leaving 4 bases between them. CDR3 protein: CASSLASYNEQFF. In DNA, the CDR3 is TGTGCCAGCAGCTTAGCCTCGTACAATGAGCAGTTCTTC.

This chain connects TRBV27 to TRBJ2-1; TRBD2 agrees at 10 bases. CDR3 length: 16 amino acids. The V gene's germline CDR1 is MNHEY and CDR2 SMNVEV (reference sequence). V was clipped by 5 bases and J by 0 bases; unmatched bases: 4. The CDR3 reads CASSASSGSSYNEQFF. The CDR3 bases are TGTGCCAGCAGTGCTTCTAGCGGGAGCTCCTACAATGAGCAGTTCTTC.

The chain's CDR3 is CASSQTPFLYEQYF. Here the CDR3 DNA reads TGCGCCAGCAGCCAAACACCCTTTTTGTACGAGCAGTACTTC. This chain connects TRBV4-1 to TRBJ2-7; no firm D call. Germline loops: CDR1 MGHRA, CDR2 YSYEKL. V was shortened by 2 bases and J by 4 bases, with 12 bases between the two germline ends. The CDR3 is 14 amino acids.

The V and J genes are TRBV28 and TRBJ1-5, with D possibly TRBD1 on 5 matching bases. The CDR3 extends over 16 amino acids. V was cut by 11 bases and J by 0 bases, with 20 bases left in between. Germline V lookup: CDR1 MDHEN, CDR2 SYDVKM. This CDR3 is CAGAAGPGNSNQPQHF. CDR3 coding DNA: TGTGCCGGGGCCGCAGGGCCGGGCAATAGCAATCAGCCCCAGCATTTT.

The chain is built from TRBV28 and TRBJ1-1; D may be TRBD1 (5 bases). Germline loops: CDR1 MDHEN, CDR2 SYDVKM. The V gene lost 6 bases and the J gene lost 3 bases, with 29 bases spanning the gap. The CDR3 loop spans 19 amino acids. The CDR3 protein is CASRTVLLIKGVVDTEAFF. The CDR3 coding sequence is TGTGCCAGCAGGACAGTGCTACTTATCAAGGGAGTAGTGGACACTGAAGCTTTCTTT.

The chain has TRBV4-1 and TRBJ2-5; 7 bases match TRBD2. V trimming: 0 bases; J trimming: 4 bases; junction bases outside the gene matches: 8. Germline CDR1 MGHRA, CDR2 YSYEKL. The CDR3 contains 16 residues. CDR3 amino acids: CASSQDSIGGRETQYF. The CDR3 DNA is TGCGCCAGCAGCCAAGATTCTATCGGCGGGAGAGAGACCCAGTACTTC.

The chain couples TRBV15 to TRBJ2-7; 7 bases line up with TRBD2. This CDR3 has 13 residues. The V gene end was trimmed by 1 base and the J gene end by 3 bases; junction bases not matched to a gene: 0. CDR1 and CDR2 from the germline V gene are LNHNV and YYDKDF (reference sequence). CDR3: CATSRGTSYEQYF. In DNA, the CDR3 is TGTGCCACCAGCAGAGGGACTAGCTACGAGCAGTACTTC.

About this clone: This sample also contains other DNA sequences that code for the same CDR3. The chain joins TRBV7-9 to TRBJ2-3, with D possibly TRBD2 on 6 matching bases. V was shortened by 3 bases and J by 3 bases, with 10 bases between the two germline ends. The length of the CDR3 is 14 residues. The germline gives CDR1 SEHNR, CDR2 FQNEAQ (reference sequence). The CDR3 loop reads CASSFGAGTDTQYF. CDR3 sequence (DNA): TGTGCCAGCAGCTTCGGAGCGGGTACAGATACGCAGTATTTT.

The gene calls are TRBV9 and TRBJ1-5, with D maybe TRBD1 (6 bases). V was shortened by 2 bases and J by 0 bases, with 9 bases between the two germline ends. The germline V gene has CDR1 SGDLS and CDR2 YYNGEE. The length of the CDR3 is 15 residues. For the CDR3, the DNA is TGTGCCAGCAGCGTCACAGGGCATAGCAATCAGCCCCAGCATTTT. Translated, it gives CASSVTGHSNQPQHF.

The V call is TRBV28, the J call TRBJ2-7, with D unresolved. The CDR3 is 15 residues long. Trimming took off 2 bases at V and 2 bases at J, with 13 bases between the two ends. Looked up from germline, CDR1 is MDHEN and CDR2 is SYDVKM. The DNA of the CDR3 is TGTGCCAGCAGTTTACCCTCTCGCGCAGCCTACGAGCAGTACTTC. Translated, it gives CASSLPSRAAYEQYF.

As for this clone: An end of the junction does not agree with germline; a read error may underlie this. The chain joins TRBV7-7 to TRBJ2-3; weak D call: TRBD1 (5 bases). The CDR3 runs 16 residues. Germline-derived CDR1 and CDR2 are SSHAT and FNYEAQ (reference sequence). CDR3: CASSLGAGAPLDTQYF. The CDR3 nucleotides read TGTGCTAGCAGCTTAGGGGCAGGCGCGCCCCTAGATACGCAGTATTTT.

This sequence joins TRBV28 and TRBJ1-2; TRBD1 aligns across 9 bases. Germline lookup yields CDR1 MDHEN and CDR2 SYDVKM. V trimming: 3 bases; J trimming: 9 bases; junction bases outside the gene matches: 11. This CDR3 region has 15 residues. This chain's CDR3 is CASSFWVTGGRSYTF. The CDR3 DNA reads as TGTGCCAGCAGTTTTTGGGTCACAGGGGGCAGAAGCTACACCTTC.

The CDR3 spells CASSLLLAGELFF. The CDR3 bases are TGTGCCAGCAGCTTACTCCTCGCCGGGGAGCTGTTTTTT. This chain connects TRBV7-6 to TRBJ2-2; unclear D gene. The V gene's germline CDR1 is SGHVS and CDR2 FNYEAQ. V gave up 2 bases and J gave up 6 bases, with 7 bases separating them. The CDR3 has 13 residues.